One and the same sample provided the 24 T cell receptor beta chains below, sequenced in a study of CD8 T cells in ankylosing spondylitis. Study-wide points: A TCR beta motif of fewer than ten highly homologous variants seemed to mark ankylosing spondylitis blood.

These TCRs' antigens remain unknown. Each CDR3 protein gets one entry after TCRdb re-called the 5' RACE reads with MiXCR. The table records hundreds of thousands of distinct CDR3 sequences, roughly 13% of them present only once. What was sequenced was blood, either unsorted or a sorted T cell fraction (not recorded which). The receptors were gathered from a male donor with ankylosing spondylitis.

The V gene is TRBV11-2, the J gene TRBJ2-7; 8 nucleotides align to TRBD2. The germline gives CDR1 SGHAT, CDR2 FQNNGV. This CDR3 has 14 amino acids. The V gene end was trimmed by 1 base and the J gene end by 2 bases; junction bases not matched to a gene: 1. The CDR3 protein is CASSLVGGAYEQYF. The CDR3, as DNA: TGTGCCAGCAGCTTAGTCGGGGGGGCCTACGAGCAGTACTTC.

CDR3 in amino acids: CASSSLAWGSYNEQFF. DNA for the CDR3: TGTGCCAGCAGCTCCCTAGCTTGGGGCTCCTACAATGAGCAGTTCTTC. This chain joins TRBV5-6 and TRBJ2-1, with D possibly TRBD2 on 5 matching bases. In germline, CDR1 is SGHDT, CDR2 YYEEEE. Between the trimmed V and J ends, which lost 3 bases and 0 bases, there was a span of 13 bases. This CDR3 spans 16 amino acids.

The V and J genes are TRBV10-3 and TRBJ1-1; D ambiguous. The CDR3 spans 16 residues. CDR1 and CDR2 (germline): ENHRY, SYGVKD. The germline V and J ends were trimmed by 6 bases and 1 base, with 18 bases remaining between them. In nucleotides, the CDR3 is TGTGCCATCAGCCCCGGACCCGGTGGTAGGAACACTGAAGCTTTCTTT. Translation: CAISPGPGGRNTEAFF.

The chain combines TRBV7-9 with TRBJ2-1; 10 positions agree with TRBD2. The junction had 12 bases not matched to a gene; V was cut back by 6 bases and J by 7 bases. Germline V gives CDR1 SEHNR, CDR2 FQNEAQ (reference sequence). This CDR3 spans 16 amino acids. As DNA, the CDR3 is TGTGCCAGCAGTGTTGGGCTAGCGGGAGCCGGGAATGAGCAGTTCTTC. Protein product: CASSVGLAGAGNEQFF.

At least ten counts were recorded for this clonotype. V usage is TRBV12-3 or TRBV12-4 and J usage is TRBJ1-1, with D unresolved. This CDR3 has 13 amino acids. V was pared by 5 bases and J by 1 base, with 8 bases between. The CDR3 bases are TGTGCCAGCAGTCACGGATCGAACACTGAAGCTTTCTTT. It specifies CASSHGSNTEAFF.

The chain has TRBV20-1 and TRBJ2-7, with 7 bases matching TRBD2. Germline V gene sequence: CDR1 DFQATT, CDR2 SNEGSKA (reference sequence). Trimming removed 3 bases from V and 7 bases from J; junction bases left unmatched: 18. This CDR3 has 16 amino acids. CDR3 sequence reads: CSARNAGVPRVGEQYF. The DNA of the CDR3 is TGCAGTGCTAGGAACGCGGGGGTCCCCAGAGTGGGGGAGCAGTACTTC.

The J gene is TRBJ2-7, the V gene TRBV6-2 or TRBV6-3; TRBD2 matches at 8 bases. This CDR3 is built from 14 residues. Germline CDR1 reads MNHEY; CDR2 reads SVGEGT. Trimming took 6 bases from V and 3 from J; bases not matched to a gene: 7. CDR3 DNA: TGTGCCAGCAGAAAGGACGGGACTAGCTACGAGCAGTACTTC. Encoded protein: CASRKDGTSYEQYF.

The chain is built from TRBV12-3 or TRBV12-4 and TRBJ1-2, with 8 bases that match TRBD1. CDR3 size: 16 residues. V trimming: 4 bases; J trimming: 5 bases; junction bases outside the gene matches: 12. CDR3 bases: TGTGCCAGCAGTTCTACACCTGCCCGGGACAGGTATGGCTACACCTTC. It codes for CASSSTPARDRYGYTF.

The rearrangement uses TRBV6-1 and TRBJ1-4, with D maybe TRBD1 (6 bases). Germline V CDR1 and CDR2: MNHNS, SASEGT. This CDR3 comprises 13 residues. Trimming took off 1 base at V and 8 bases at J, with 8 bases between the two ends. The chain's CDR3 is CASSEGTVEKLFF. In DNA form, the CDR3 reads TGTGCCAGCAGTGAAGGGACAGTAGAAAAACTGTTTTTT.

This clonotype was seen repeatedly, ten times or more. The chain carries TRBV27 and TRBJ2-1, with 9 bases lining up with TRBD2. The CDR3 loop spans 16 amino acids. Germline V gene sequence: CDR1 MNHEY, CDR2 SMNVEV (reference sequence). J lost 6 bases, V lost 0 bases, and 6 bases had no gene match. CDR3 sequence reads: CASSLSLAGSPNEQFF. The CDR3 nucleotides read TGTGCCAGCAGTTTATCTCTAGCGGGATCCCCCAATGAGCAGTTCTTC.

This clonotype was detected many times. This rearrangement joins TRBV18 to TRBJ2-5; D remains ambiguous. Germline lookup yields CDR1 KGHSH and CDR2 LQKENI. Trimming cost V 8 bases and J 1 base, with 5 bases left between them. The CDR3 length is 11 residues. Here the CDR3 DNA reads TGTGCCAGCAGCCCCCAAGAGACCCAGTACTTC. Translation: CASSPQETQYF.

This chain joins TRBV2 and TRBJ1-6; D remains unclear. CDR1 and CDR2 from the germline V gene are SNHLY and FYNNEI. Trimming stripped 5 bases from V and 3 bases from J, with 5 bases between. There are 13 residues in the CDR3. The CDR3 is CASSTDYNSPLHF. The CDR3, as DNA: TGTGCCAGCAGTACGGACTATAATTCACCCCTCCACTTT.

This clonotype has more than one count but fewer than ten. The chain combines TRBV5-1 with TRBJ2-5; 9 bases match TRBD1. The germline V gene encodes CDR1 SGHRS and CDR2 YFSETQ. With 4 bases clipped from V and 5 bases from J, the junction kept 9 bases outside the gene matches. CDR3 length: 15 residues. The CDR3 DNA sequence: TGCGCCAGCAGCGGACAACAGGGGGCGCGGGAGACCCAGTACTTC. Amino acid sequence: CASSGQQGARETQYF.

This clonotype was observed many times. The V and J genes are TRBV29-1 and TRBJ2-2; 7 nucleotides agree with TRBD2. Germline lookup yields CDR1 SQVTM and CDR2 ANQGSEA. After removal of 5 bases from V and 1 base from J, the junction contained 1 base not matched to a gene. The CDR3 sequence is 13 residues long. The DNA for the CDR3 is TGCAGCGTTTGGGGGGGGAACACCGGGGAGCTGTTTTTT. It translates to CSVWGGNTGELFF.

The chain uses TRBV5-1 and TRBJ2-3, with D hard to call. This CDR3 contains 14 residues. In germline, CDR1 is SGHRS, CDR2 YFSETQ. Between the trimmed V and J ends, which lost 0 bases and 5 bases, there was a span of 10 bases. CDR3 loop: CASSLEGREDTQYF. The CDR3 DNA follows: TGCGCCAGCAGCTTGGAGGGAAGGGAAGATACGCAGTATTTT.

The chain links TRBV20-1 to TRBJ2-7, with D hard to call. V was shortened by 2 bases and J by 2 bases, with 10 bases between the two germline ends. There are 13 residues in the CDR3. From germline, CDR1 is DFQATT and CDR2 SNEGSKA (reference sequence). The CDR3 is CSARQVLTYEQYF. As DNA, the CDR3 is TGCAGTGCTAGACAGGTTCTTACCTACGAGCAGTACTTC.

In this sample, this clonotype turned up many times. CDR3 bases: TGTGCCAGCAGCTTGACGTATAGCACAGATACGCAGTATTTT. Translating gives CASSLTYSTDTQYF. This chain connects TRBV7-2 to TRBJ2-3; D is unresolved. Between the trimmed V and J ends, which lost 3 bases and 0 bases, there was a span of 7 bases. This CDR3 comprises 14 residues. CDR1 and CDR2 (germline): SGHTA, FQGNSA.

This clonotype was observed a handful of times. The chain recombines TRBV5-6 with TRBJ2-7; D call uncertain. Per the germline V gene, CDR1 is SGHDT and CDR2 is YYEEEE. Trimming left V 2 bases short and J 3 bases short, with 15 bases between. This CDR3 has 15 residues. The CDR3, as DNA: TGTGCCAGCAGCTTCGGCCCCTCAAAACTCTACGAGCAGTACGTC. It translates to CASSFGPSKLYEQYV.

The CDR3 DNA follows: TGCGCCAGCGGACAGAATGAAGCTTTCTTT. It specifies CASGQNEAFF. The J gene is TRBJ1-1, the V gene TRBV4-1; weak D call: TRBD1 (6 bases). V was pared by 8 bases and J by 7 bases, with 8 bases between. Germline assignment: CDR1 MGHRA and CDR2 YSYEKL. This CDR3 spans 10 amino acids.

The chain has TRBV3-1 and TRBJ2-1, with 15 bases fitting TRBD2. V was clipped by 8 bases and J by 4 bases; unmatched bases: 15. CDR1 and CDR2 (germline): LGHDT, YNNKEL (reference sequence). The CDR3 consists of 19 residues. For the CDR3, the DNA is TGTGCCAGCTGCCGTCCGGGACTAGCGGGAGGTGTTAGGTACAATGAGCAGTTCTTC. Protein: CASCRPGLAGGVRYNEQFF.

The chain links TRBV11-3 to TRBJ2-1; a weak D match, TRBD1 (6 bases). Per germline, CDR1 SGHNT and CDR2 YENEEA. The CDR3 runs 14 residues. The V and J ends lost 4 bases and 7 bases respectively, with 14 bases between them. The CDR3 DNA reads as TGTGCCAGCAGCTCCTTGACAGGCTGGAATGAGCAGTTCTTC. Translating it yields CASSSLTGWNEQFF.

This clonotype appeared a few times. V gene TRBV28 combines with J gene TRBJ1-1, with 8 bases matching TRBD1. Looked up from germline, CDR1 is MDHEN and CDR2 is SYDVKM. The CDR3 extends over 15 amino acids. The junction had 8 bases not matched to a gene; V was cut back by 3 bases and J by 5 bases. The CDR3 loop reads CASSFSDRAGTEAFF. The CDR3 nucleotides are TGTGCCAGCAGTTTCTCGGACAGGGCTGGGACTGAAGCTTTCTTT.

This clonotype appeared a few times. This rearrangement joins TRBV6-5 to TRBJ1-5; perhaps TRBD1 as D (6 bases). The CDR3 is 15 residues long. The V and J ends lost 4 bases and 5 bases respectively, with 15 bases between them. Germline CDR1 MNHEY, CDR2 SVGAGI. CDR3: CASSSNGWTDQPQHF. CDR3 sequence (DNA): TGTGCCAGCAGTTCCAATGGGTGGACAGATCAGCCCCAGCATTTT.

This clonotype appeared many times. The rearrangement links TRBV4-1 to TRBJ1-3; 7 bases line up with TRBD1. V shed 6 bases and J 7 bases; nucleotides not matched to a gene: 6. Germline V gene sequence: CDR1 MGHRA, CDR2 YSYEKL. The CDR3 is 13 amino acids. Here the CDR3 DNA reads TGCGCCAGCAGAGACAGGGCCTGGAACACCATATATTTT. Residues: CASRDRAWNTIYF.